This record concerns one T cell receptor beta chain sequence. What it binds is not known. Primers for the PCR totalled 60 Vbeta and 13 Jbeta. The repertoire was sequenced with immunoSEQ multiplex PCR; TCRdb's copy has only in-frame clones and lacks some. The sample carries about 110,000 clones, 81% recorded once. Germline V CDR1 and CDR2: MNHEY, SMNVEV (reference sequence). Deletions cut 5 bases from V and 2 bases from J, with 15 bases between. The CDR3 spans 16 residues. This sample is part of a study of cytomegalovirus exposure and HLA in healthy donors. Background on the study: Among the approximately 400 genotyped donors, 70% to 85% were placed in the Caucasian-associated ancestry cluster.

Regarding the study as a whole: Cytomegalovirus association was assigned to approximately 160 TCR beta chains.

The gene calls are TRBV27 and TRBJ2-2; tentatively, D is TRBD1 (6 bases). Sequenced: PBMCs. The origin of this receptor is a woman in her 30s in good health and CMV-seronegative. CDR3 nucleotide sequence: TGTGCCAGCAGTATTTGGGGGCAGCTAAACACCGGGGAGCTGTTTTTT. Amino acid sequence: CASSIWGQLNTGELFF.